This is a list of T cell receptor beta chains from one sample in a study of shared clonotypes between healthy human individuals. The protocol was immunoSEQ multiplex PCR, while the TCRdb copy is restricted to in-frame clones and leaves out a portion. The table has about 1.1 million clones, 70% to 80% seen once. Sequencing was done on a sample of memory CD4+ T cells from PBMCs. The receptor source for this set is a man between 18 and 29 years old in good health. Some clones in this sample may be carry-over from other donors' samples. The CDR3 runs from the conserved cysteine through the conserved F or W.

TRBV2	CASSDRLADTGELFF
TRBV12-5	CASGSNQRAGYSGNTIYF
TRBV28	CASRKSGYEQYF
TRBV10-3	CAIGKGGGQETQYF
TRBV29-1	CSVEAGGVLAKNIQYF
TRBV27	CASSSEANTGELFF
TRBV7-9	CASSPTTAGVLNEQFF
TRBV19	CASSFLAGAYETQYF
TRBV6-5	CASSRGRGNQETQYF
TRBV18	CASSPQFGADTQYF
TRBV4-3	CASSQEGLAPTDTQYF
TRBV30	CAWSRTGVAETQYF
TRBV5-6	CASSLTGRLAKNIQYF
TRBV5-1	CASSAGHATYNEQFF
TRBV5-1	CASSLGSEYSYEQYF
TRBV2	CASKGRRDHYEQYF
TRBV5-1	CASSRLAGPITGELFF
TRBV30	CAWTAGTSGREQFF
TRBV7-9	CASSLVAGEDYGYTF
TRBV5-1	CASSTMADQETQYF
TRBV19	CASRPGQSGGAQHF
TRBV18	CASSPLTSGEETQYF
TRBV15	CATSSLKSLSSVRNEQFF
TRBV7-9	CATARGVNSGNTIYF
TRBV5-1	CASSPTTVGTEAFF
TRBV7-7	CASSLSGGYNEQFF
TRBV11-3	CASSSAKGANTQYF
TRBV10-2	CASSFKNTEAFF
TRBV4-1	CASSPGAGSNQPQHF
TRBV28	CASHLQGASSASHF
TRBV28	CASSPTLGGGETQYF